This T cell receptor (beta chain) was sequenced during a study of T-cell memory formation after mild COVID-19. Study in general: For the most part, TCR clusters were specific to one donor.

V was trimmed by 2 bases and J by 5 bases, leaving 19 bases between them. The germline gives CDR1 SQVTM, CDR2 ANQGSEA. The CDR3 is 15 residues long. Findings and caveats of the study: Still unconfirmed is whether the second-wave clones peaking on day 37 recognized SARS-CoV-2.

Constant-segment primers and 5'RACE yielded cDNA libraries for TCR alpha and TCR beta, each carrying sample barcodes and UMIs. MiXCR, run by TCRdb on the 5' RACE reads, gives a single entry per CDR3 protein. This sample has approximately 350,000 distinct CDR3 sequences, with around 13% found just once. As concerns this clonotype: The antigen is undetermined.

Sequenced sample: PBMCs or a T cell subset sorted from them (not recorded which). The chain links TRBV29-1 to TRBJ2-7; the D call may be TRBD1 or TRBD2 (5 bases each). The source of this sequence is a man in his late teens or twenties who had mild COVID-19 (a few samples of this study predate the infection). Cell type and time point are not known. The CDR3 DNA sequence: TGCAGCGTTGAAAAGAACGCAGCCGGGGCTGACGAGCAGTACTTC. This sequence encodes CSVEKNAAGADEQYF.